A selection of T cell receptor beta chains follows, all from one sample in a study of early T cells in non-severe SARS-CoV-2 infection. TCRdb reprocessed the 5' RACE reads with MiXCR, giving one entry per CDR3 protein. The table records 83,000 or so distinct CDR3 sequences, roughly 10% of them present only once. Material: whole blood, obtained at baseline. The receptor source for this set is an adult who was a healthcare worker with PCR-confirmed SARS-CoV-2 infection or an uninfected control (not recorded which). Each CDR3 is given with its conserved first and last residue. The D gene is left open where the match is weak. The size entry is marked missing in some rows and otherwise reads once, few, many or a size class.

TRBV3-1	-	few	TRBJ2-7	TGTGCCAGCAGCCAAGCTCGGGGCGTCAGCTACGAGCAGTACTTC	CASSQARGVSYEQYF
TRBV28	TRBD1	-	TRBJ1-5	TGTGCCAGCAGTGGGGGACAGGGAATTCAGCCCCAGCATTTT	CASSGGQGIQPQHF
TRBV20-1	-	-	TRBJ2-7	TGCAGTGCTTATCCCGGGACTCCCGAGGGGGAGCAGTACTTC	CSAYPGTPEGEQYF
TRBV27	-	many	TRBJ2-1	TGTGCCAGCAAAGGTCAGATGAGGGACTACAATGAGCAGTTCTTC	CASKGQMRDYNEQFF
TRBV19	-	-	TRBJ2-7	TGTGCCAGTAGTTCCACGGGGAGGGGGCCAACCTACGAGCAGTACTTC	CASSSTGRGPTYEQYF
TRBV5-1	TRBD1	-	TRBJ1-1	TGCGCCAGCAGCTTGGTGGGACAGGGGAAGGGTGAAGCTTTCTTT	CASSLVGQGKGEAFF
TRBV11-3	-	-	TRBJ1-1	TGTGCCAGCAGCTCATCAGGGGTCTCGGACACTGAAGCTTTCTTT	CASSSSGVSDTEAFF
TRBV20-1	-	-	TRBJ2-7	TGCAGTGCTAGAGTTGGATGGACTGCCTCCTACGAGCAGCACTTC	CSARVGWTASYEQHF
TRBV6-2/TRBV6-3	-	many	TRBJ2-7	TGTGCCAGCAGTTACCCTTCTCAAGGGACCGTCACCTACGAGCAGTACTTC	CASSYPSQGTVTYEQYF
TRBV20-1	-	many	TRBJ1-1	TGCAGTGCCACCTCACAGAACACTGAAGCTTTCTTT	CSATSQNTEAFF
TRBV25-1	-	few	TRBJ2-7	TGTGCCAGCAGTGCGGCTAGCCGTCTGGACGAGCAGTACTTC	CASSAASRLDEQYF
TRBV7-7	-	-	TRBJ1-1	TGTGCCAGCAGCTTAGACCCGAACACTGAAGCTTTCTTT	CASSLDPNTEAFF
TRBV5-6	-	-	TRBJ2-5	TGTGCCAGCAGCTTGGGAACTTCGGGAGAGACCCAGTACTTC	CASSLGTSGETQYF
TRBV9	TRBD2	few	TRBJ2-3	TGTGCCAGCAGCGTAGCCGGCGGGACTACCCCCACAGATACGCAGTATTTT	CASSVAGGTTPTDTQYF
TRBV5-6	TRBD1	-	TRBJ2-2	TGTGCCAGCAGGCTGGGACAGGGGAGCACCGGGGAGCTGTTTTTT	CASRLGQGSTGELFF
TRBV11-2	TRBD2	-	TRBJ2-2	TGTGCCAGCAGCTTAGATCTTCGGACTAGCTGGACCGGGGAGCTGTTTTTT	CASSLDLRTSWTGELFF
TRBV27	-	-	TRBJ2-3	TGTGCCAGCAGTACACTAAGTGATACGCAGTATTTT	CASSTLSDTQYF
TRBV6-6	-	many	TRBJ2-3	TGTGCCAGCAGTTCATACATAGGGAGGACAGATACGCAGTATTTT	CASSSYIGRTDTQYF
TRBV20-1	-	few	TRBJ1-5	TGCAGTGCCACTGGGGGTATTCGAAATCAGCCCCAGCATTTT	CSATGGIRNQPQHF
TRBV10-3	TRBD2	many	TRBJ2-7	TGTGCCACCCAACTAGCGGGAGGGCCCTACGAGCAGTACTTC	CATQLAGGPYEQYF
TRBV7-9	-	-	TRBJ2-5	TGTGCCAGCAGCTTACAGGGACTCCCAGAGACCCAGTACTTC	CASSLQGLPETQYF
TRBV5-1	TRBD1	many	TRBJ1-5	TGCGCCAGCAAGGTGGATCCGGGACAGGAGTTTCAGCCCCAGCATTTT	CASKVDPGQEFQPQHF
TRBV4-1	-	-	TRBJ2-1	TGCGCCAGCAGCCACGTTCTAGCTGAGCAGTTCTTC	CASSHVLAEQFF
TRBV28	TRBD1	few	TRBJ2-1	TGTGCCAGCAACCCTACAGGGGGCTCCTACAATGAGCAGTTCTTC	CASNPTGGSYNEQFF
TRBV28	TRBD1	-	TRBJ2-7	TGTGCCAGCAGTTCCTCCGACAGGGACGAGCAGTACTTC	CASSSSDRDEQYF
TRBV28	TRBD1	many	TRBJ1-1	TGTGCCAGCAGTTTAAGTCAGGGGGTGACTGAAGCTTTCTTT	CASSLSQGVTEAFF
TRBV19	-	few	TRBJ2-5	TGTGCCAGTAGCCAGGGGACACATCAAGAGACCCAGTACTTC	CASSQGTHQETQYF
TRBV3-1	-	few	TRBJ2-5	TGTGCCAGCAGCCAAGATCCGGGGGTGGAGACCCAGTACTTC	CASSQDPGVETQYF
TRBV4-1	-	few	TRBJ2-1	TGCGCCAGCAGCCAAGGGGCCAGCTTAACCCCTAATGAGCAGTTCTTC	CASSQGASLTPNEQFF
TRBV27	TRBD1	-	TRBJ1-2	TGTGCCAGCAGTCCTCAACAGGGGAGCTATGGCTACACCTTC	CASSPQQGSYGYTF
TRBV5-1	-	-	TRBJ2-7	TGCGCCAGCAGCTTGGTGAGGGGACAACACTACGAGCAGTACTTC	CASSLVRGQHYEQYF
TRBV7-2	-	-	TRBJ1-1	TGTGCCAGCAGCTTAGATGGACAACCGAACACTGAAGCTTTCTTT	CASSLDGQPNTEAFF
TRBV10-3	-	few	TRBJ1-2	TGTGCCATCAGTGTCGCTGGTAGGAATGGCTACACCTTC	CAISVAGRNGYTF
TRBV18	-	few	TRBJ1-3	TGTGCCAGCTCACCACAGGGAGGAATTGGGAACACCATATATTTT	CASSPQGGIGNTIYF
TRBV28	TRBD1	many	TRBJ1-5	TGTGCCAGCAGTCCAGCTGGGACAGGAGGCGAACAGCCCCAGCATTTT	CASSPAGTGGEQPQHF
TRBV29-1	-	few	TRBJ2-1	TGCAGCGTGACAGCTTACAATGAGCAGTTCTTC	CSVTAYNEQFF
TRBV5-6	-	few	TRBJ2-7	TGTGCCAGCAGCGGGGGGAACTCCTACGAGCAGTACTTC	CASSGGNSYEQYF
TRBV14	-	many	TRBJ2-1	TGTGCCAGCAGCCAAGAGTGGATAGCCACCTACAATGAGCAGTTCTTC	CASSQEWIATYNEQFF
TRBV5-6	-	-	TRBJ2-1	TGTGCCAGCAGCCCGGGACCCGGGGATGAGCAGTTCTTC	CASSPGPGDEQFF
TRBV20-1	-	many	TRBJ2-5	TGCAGTGCTAGGGAAGAGACCCAGTACTTC	CSAREETQYF
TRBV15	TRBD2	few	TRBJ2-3	TGTGCCACCAGCAGCGGACTAGCGGGAGTTCCAGATACGCAGTATTTT	CATSSGLAGVPDTQYF
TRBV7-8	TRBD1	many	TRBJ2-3	TGTGCCAGCAGCTTATCCTTTGTGACAGGGGGCTGGGATACGCAGTATTTT	CASSLSFVTGGWDTQYF
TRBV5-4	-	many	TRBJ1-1	TGTGCCAGCAGCTTCGAGGGCCAGGGAGCCCAACAAAACACTGAAGCTTTCTTT	CASSFEGQGAQQNTEAFF
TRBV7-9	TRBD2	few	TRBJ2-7	TGTGCCAGCAGCCCCGGGACTAGCGGGTACGAGCAGTACTTC	CASSPGTSGYEQYF
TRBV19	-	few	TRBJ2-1	TGTGCCAGTAGTTATAGCAATGAGCAGTTCTTC	CASSYSNEQFF
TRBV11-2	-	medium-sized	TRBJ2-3	TGTGCCAGCACCACCCCCACAGGCGTGGCCGCAGATACGCAGTATTTT	CASTTPTGVAADTQYF